This record concerns one T cell receptor beta chain sequence. This record comes from a study of cytomegalovirus exposure and HLA in healthy donors. Germline CDR1 MDHEN, CDR2 SYDVKM. This CDR3 has 13 residues. The ends were cut back, 6 bases at V and 3 bases at J, with 11 bases in the middle. PCR primers comprised 60 Vbeta and 13 Jbeta primers. Here immunoSEQ multiplex PCR was the method, and the copy in TCRdb shows in-frame clones only, minus some. Altogether 150,000 to 200,000 clones are present, approximately 70% being singletons, with the ten largest covering about 2.5%. Sequencing used PBMCs. The origin of this receptor is a human donor in good health. The genes are TRBV28 and TRBJ1-2, with D unresolved. CDR3 sequence reads: CASRSNHDYGYTF. The CDR3 nucleotides read TGTGCCAGCAGATCTAACCATGACTATGGCTACACCTTC.